These 7 T cell receptor beta chains came from one sample sequenced in a study of blood T cell repertoires in COVID-19. TCRdb's table, derived via immunoSEQ multiplex PCR, lists solely in-frame clones and lacks some. The sample has about 190,000 clones, roughly 80% seen once; the top ten hold around 6.9%. Sequenced: peripheral blood. These receptors were obtained from a man in his sixties with acute or convalescent COVID-19.

The gene calls are TRBV7-9 and TRBJ1-2; 8 nucleotides align to TRBD1. There are 15 residues in the CDR3. Germline CDR1 and CDR2: SEHNR and FQNEAQ (reference sequence). V trimming: 5 bases; J trimming: 0 bases; junction bases outside the gene matches: 5. The CDR3 loop is CASSRTGGANYGYTF. The CDR3 DNA reads as TGTGCCAGCAGCCGAACAGGGGGAGCTAACTATGGCTACACCTTC.

This chain joins TRBV5-5 and TRBJ1-6; 7 bases are shared with TRBD1. The CDR3 loop spans 14 amino acids. V lost 4 bases to trimming and J lost 5 bases; unmatched junction nucleotides: 3. CDR1 is SGHKS and CDR2 is YYEKEE in the germline V gene (reference sequence). CDR3 in DNA: TGTGCCAGCAGCGGGGGGACAGATAATTCACCCCTCCACTTT. Protein product: CASSGGTDNSPLHF.

V is TRBV12-5 and J is TRBJ2-3; TRBD1 agrees at 7 bases. The germline CDR1 and CDR2 sequences are LGHNT and FRNRAP. The V segment lost 5 bases and the J segment 3 bases; nucleotides outside the gene matches: 14. This CDR3 contains 17 residues. CDR3 sequence reads: CASGLRGLEGATDTQYF. CDR3 bases: TGTGCTAGTGGTCTGAGGGGTTTAGAGGGGGCGACAGATACGCAGTATTTT.

The V call is TRBV7-2, the J call TRBJ1-2; D call uncertain. This CDR3 is built from 15 residues. The V end was cut by 0 bases, the J end by 4 bases, with 12 bases between. Germline assignment: CDR1 SGHTA and CDR2 FQGNSA. The CDR3 coding sequence is TGTGCCAGCAGCTTAGCACCGCGGCCGGCCTATGGCTACACCTTC. Translation: CASSLAPRPAYGYTF.

This chain joins TRBV19 and TRBJ2-1; 12 bases align to TRBD2. After removal of 5 bases from V and 6 bases from J, the junction contained 5 bases not matched to a gene. The CDR3 is 15 residues long. The germline gives CDR1 LNHDA, CDR2 SQIVND (reference sequence). This CDR3 reads CASSLTSGGFNEQFF. In nucleotides, the CDR3 is TGTGCCAGTAGTCTGACTAGCGGGGGCTTCAATGAGCAGTTCTTC.

The chain couples TRBV2 to TRBJ2-3; 10 bases line up with TRBD1. The CDR3 loop spans 15 amino acids. CDR1 and CDR2 from the germline V gene are SNHLY and FYNNEI. Trimming at V came to 5 bases and at J to 0 bases, leaving 2 bases not matched to a gene. Here the CDR3 DNA reads TGTGCCAGCAGTCTGGACAGGGGGAGCACAGATACGCAGTATTTT. The encoded protein is CASSLDRGSTDTQYF.

The chain combines TRBV19 with TRBJ1-5; maybe TRBD1 (5 bases). The CDR3 runs 15 residues. CDR1 is LNHDA, CDR2 SQIVND, per germline (reference sequence). Between the trimmed V and J ends, which lost 9 bases and 6 bases, there was a span of 21 bases. CDR3 sequence reads: CASTSSGGGSQPQHF. DNA for the CDR3: TGTGCCAGCACATCCTCTGGGGGAGGAAGTCAGCCCCAGCATTTT.